The present T cell receptor beta chain was sequenced within a study of OX40 agonist ivuxolimab in advanced cancers. Across the study: Every 2 weeks, ivuxolimab was infused into the patients intravenously at between 0.01 and 10 mg/kg. Findings and limits, study-wide: Partial responders treated at 0.1-3.0 mg/kg exhibited clonal expansion among the lowest measured.

This table comes from immunoSEQ multiplex PCR, and its TCRdb copy is limited to in-frame clones, with some not included. The sample carries under 150,000 clones, about 92% recorded once. Notes on this clone: No antigen is known for it.

Trimming removed 1 base from V and 13 bases from J, with 17 bases in between. The CDR3 spans 14 residues. The V gene's germline CDR1 is SGHTA and CDR2 FQGNSA. This receptor was identified in an adult with an advanced solid tumor such as melanoma, head and neck, liver or kidney cancer. The sample in question was CD4+ or CD8+ T cells sorted from blood, obtained in a trial of the OX40 agonist ivuxolimab. The chain couples TRBV7-2 to TRBJ2-1; tentatively, D is TRBD1 or TRBD2 (5 bases each). The CDR3 region is CASSLGRNRDPQFF. CDR3 in DNA: TGTGCCAGCAGCTTAGGTCGTAACCGGGACCCCCAGTTCTTC.